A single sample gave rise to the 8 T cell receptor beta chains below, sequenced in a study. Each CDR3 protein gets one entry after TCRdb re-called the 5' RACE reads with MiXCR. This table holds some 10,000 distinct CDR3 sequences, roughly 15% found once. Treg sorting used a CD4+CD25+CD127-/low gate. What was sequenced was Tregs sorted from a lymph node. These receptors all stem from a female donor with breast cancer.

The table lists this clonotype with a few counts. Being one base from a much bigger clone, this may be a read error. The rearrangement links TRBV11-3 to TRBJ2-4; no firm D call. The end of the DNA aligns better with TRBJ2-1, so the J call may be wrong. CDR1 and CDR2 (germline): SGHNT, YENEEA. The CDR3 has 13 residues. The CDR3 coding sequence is TGTGCCAGCAGCCTGGGTTCCCGGAGCATTCAGTTCTTC. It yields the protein CASSLGSRSIQFF.

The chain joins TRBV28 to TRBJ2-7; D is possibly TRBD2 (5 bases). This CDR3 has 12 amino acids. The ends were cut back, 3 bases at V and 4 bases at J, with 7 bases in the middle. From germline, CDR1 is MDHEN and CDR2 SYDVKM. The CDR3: CASSLQRYEQYF. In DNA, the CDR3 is TGTGCCAGCAGTTTGCAGCGGTACGAGCAGTACTTC.

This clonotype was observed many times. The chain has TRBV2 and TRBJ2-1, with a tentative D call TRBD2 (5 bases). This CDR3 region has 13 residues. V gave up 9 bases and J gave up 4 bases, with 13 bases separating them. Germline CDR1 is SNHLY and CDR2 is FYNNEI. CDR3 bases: TGTGCCAGTACCGGTGGGAGATACAATGAGCAGTTCTTC. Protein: CASTGGRYNEQFF. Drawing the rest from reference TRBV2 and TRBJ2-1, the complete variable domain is EPEVTQTPSHQVTQMGQEVILRCVPISNHLYFYWYRQILGQKVEFLVSFYNNEISEKSEIFDDQFSVERPDGSNFTLKIRSTKLEDSAMYFCASTGGRYNEQFFGPGTRLTVL.

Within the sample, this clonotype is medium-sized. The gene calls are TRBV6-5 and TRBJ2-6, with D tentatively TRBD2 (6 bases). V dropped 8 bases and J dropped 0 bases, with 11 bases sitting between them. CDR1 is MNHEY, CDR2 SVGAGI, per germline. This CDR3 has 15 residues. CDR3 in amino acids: CASSPGGSGANVLTF. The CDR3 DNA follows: TGTGCCAGCTCCCCCGGGGGCTCTGGGGCCAACGTCCTGACTTTC.

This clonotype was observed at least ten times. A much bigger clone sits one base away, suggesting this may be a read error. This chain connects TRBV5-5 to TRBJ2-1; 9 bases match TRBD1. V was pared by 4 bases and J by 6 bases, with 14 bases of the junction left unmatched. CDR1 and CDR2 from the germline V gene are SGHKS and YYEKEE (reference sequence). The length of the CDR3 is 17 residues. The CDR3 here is CASSPPPGTGLCNEQFF. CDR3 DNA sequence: TGTGCCAGCAGCCCCCCCCCCGGGACAGGGTTATGCAATGAGCAGTTCTTC. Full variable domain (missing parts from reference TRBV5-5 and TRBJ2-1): DAGVTQSPTHLIKTRGQQVTLRCSPISGHKSVSWYQQVLGQGPQFIFQYYEKEERGRGNFPDRFSARQFPNYSSELNVNALLLGDSALYLCASSPPPGTGLCNEQFFGPGTRLTVL.

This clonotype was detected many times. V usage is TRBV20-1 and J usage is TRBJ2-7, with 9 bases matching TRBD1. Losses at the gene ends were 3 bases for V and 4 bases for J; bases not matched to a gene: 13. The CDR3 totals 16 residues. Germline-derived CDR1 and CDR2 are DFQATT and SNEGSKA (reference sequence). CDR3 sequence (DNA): TGCAGTGCTAGTGGGACAGGGTGGAATTTTAGTTACGAGCAGTACTTC. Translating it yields CSASGTGWNFSYEQYF.

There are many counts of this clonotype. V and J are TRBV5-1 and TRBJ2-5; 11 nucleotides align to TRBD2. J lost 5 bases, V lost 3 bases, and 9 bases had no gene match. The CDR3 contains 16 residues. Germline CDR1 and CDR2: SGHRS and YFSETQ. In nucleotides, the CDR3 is TGCGCCAGCAGCTGGGGGCTAGCGGGAGGATCGGAGACCCAGTACTTC. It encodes CASSWGLAGGSETQYF.

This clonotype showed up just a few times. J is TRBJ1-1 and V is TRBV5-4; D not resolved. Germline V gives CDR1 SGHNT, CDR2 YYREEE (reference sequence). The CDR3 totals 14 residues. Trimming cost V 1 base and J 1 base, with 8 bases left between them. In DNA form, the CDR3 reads TGTGCCAGCAGCTTGAAGCGGGGGAACACTGAAGCTTTCTTT. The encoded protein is CASSLKRGNTEAFF.